The clone carrying this TCR beta chain has just a few counts. Its antigen is undetermined. PCR employed 60 Vbeta and 13 Jbeta primers. The method was immunoSEQ multiplex PCR; TCRdb's version includes in-frame clones alone and lacks a portion of them. The data hold tens of thousands of clones, with just under 70% observed a single time. V gave up 11 bases and J gave up 0 bases, with 14 bases separating them. Germline V gene data show CDR1 as MGHDK and CDR2 as SYGVNS. The CDR3 runs 14 residues. These data come from a study of cytomegalovirus exposure and HLA in healthy donors. The study's findings and limits: Per a prior analysis, the majority of TCR beta V segments were productive roughly 90% or roughly 30% of the time. Reported results showed that the classifier diagnosed cytomegalovirus status with high specificity and sensitivity.

The V and J genes are TRBV25-1 and TRBJ2-1; D remains unclear. Sample: PBMCs. The sequence came from a man aged 50 or older in good health and CMV-seronegative. As DNA, the CDR3 is TGTGCCGCTGCCAAGCCCGACTCCTACAATGAGCAGTTCTTC. Encoded protein: CAAAKPDSYNEQFF.